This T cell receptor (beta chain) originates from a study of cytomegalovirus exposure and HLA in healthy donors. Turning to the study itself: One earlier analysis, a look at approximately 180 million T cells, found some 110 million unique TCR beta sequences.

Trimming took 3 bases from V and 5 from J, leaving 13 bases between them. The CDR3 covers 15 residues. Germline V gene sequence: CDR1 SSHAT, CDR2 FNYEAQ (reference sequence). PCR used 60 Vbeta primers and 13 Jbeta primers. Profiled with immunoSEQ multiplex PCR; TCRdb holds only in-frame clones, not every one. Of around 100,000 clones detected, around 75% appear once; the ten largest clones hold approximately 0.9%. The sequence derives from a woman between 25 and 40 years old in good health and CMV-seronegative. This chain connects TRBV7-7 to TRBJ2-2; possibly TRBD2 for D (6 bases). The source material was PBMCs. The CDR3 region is CASSFGGRRTGELFF. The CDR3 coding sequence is TGTGCCAGCAGCTTCGGAGGGAGGCGGACCGGGGAGCTGTTTTTT.